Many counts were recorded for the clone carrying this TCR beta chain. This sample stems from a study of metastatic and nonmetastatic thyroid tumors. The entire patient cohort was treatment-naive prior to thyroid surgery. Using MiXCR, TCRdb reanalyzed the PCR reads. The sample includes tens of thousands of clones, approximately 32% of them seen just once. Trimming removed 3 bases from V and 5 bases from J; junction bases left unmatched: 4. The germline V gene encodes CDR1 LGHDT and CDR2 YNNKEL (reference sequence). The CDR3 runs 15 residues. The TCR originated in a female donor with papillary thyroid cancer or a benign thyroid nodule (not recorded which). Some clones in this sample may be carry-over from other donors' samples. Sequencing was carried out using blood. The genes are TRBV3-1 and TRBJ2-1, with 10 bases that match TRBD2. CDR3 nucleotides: TGTGCCAGCAGCCATACTAGCGGGGTTAACAATGAGCAGTTCTTC. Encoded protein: CASSHTSGVNNEQFF.